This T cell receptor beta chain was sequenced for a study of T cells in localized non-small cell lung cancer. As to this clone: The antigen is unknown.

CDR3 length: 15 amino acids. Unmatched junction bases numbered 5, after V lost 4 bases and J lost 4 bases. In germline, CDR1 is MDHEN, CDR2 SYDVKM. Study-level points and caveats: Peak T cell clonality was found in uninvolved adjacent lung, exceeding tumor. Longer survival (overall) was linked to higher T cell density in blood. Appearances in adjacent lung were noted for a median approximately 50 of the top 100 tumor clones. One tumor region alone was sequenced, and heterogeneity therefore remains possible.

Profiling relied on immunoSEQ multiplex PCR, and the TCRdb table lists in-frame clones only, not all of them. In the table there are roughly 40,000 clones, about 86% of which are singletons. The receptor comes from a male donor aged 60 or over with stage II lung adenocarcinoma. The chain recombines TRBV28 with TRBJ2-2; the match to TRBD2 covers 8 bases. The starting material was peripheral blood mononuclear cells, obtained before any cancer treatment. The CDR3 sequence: CASSSQRESTGELFF. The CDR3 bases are TGTGCCAGCAGTTCCCAGCGGGAGAGCACCGGGGAGCTGTTTTTT.